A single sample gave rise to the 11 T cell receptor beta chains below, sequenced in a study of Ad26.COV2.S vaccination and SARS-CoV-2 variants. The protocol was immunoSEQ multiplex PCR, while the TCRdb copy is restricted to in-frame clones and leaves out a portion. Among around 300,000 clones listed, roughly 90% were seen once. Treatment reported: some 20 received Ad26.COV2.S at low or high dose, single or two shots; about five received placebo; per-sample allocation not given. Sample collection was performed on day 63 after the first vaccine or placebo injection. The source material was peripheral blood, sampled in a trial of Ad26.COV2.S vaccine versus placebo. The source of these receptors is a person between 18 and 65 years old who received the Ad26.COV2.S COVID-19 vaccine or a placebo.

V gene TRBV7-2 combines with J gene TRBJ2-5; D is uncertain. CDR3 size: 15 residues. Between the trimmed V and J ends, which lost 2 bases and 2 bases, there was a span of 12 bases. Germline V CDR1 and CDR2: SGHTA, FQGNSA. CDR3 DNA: TGTGCCAGCAGCTTACGGCCGCCGCTTCAAGAGACCCAGTACTTC. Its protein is CASSLRPPLQETQYF.

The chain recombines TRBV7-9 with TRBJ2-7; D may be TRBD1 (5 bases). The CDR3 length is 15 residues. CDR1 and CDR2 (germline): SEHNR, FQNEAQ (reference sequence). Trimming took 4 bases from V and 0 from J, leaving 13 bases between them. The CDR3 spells CASSSTGVLSYEQYF. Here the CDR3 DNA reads TGTGCCAGCAGCTCCACAGGAGTTCTCTCCTACGAGCAGTACTTC.

The CDR3 sequence is CATSFGTGDYEQYF. The DNA for the CDR3 is TGTGCCACCAGCTTCGGGACGGGGGACTACGAGCAGTACTTC. V and J are TRBV15 and TRBJ2-7; tentatively, D is TRBD2 (6 bases). Trimming stripped 5 bases from V and 3 bases from J, with 14 bases between. Germline CDR1 reads LNHNV; CDR2 reads YYDKDF (reference sequence). The CDR3 length is 14 residues.

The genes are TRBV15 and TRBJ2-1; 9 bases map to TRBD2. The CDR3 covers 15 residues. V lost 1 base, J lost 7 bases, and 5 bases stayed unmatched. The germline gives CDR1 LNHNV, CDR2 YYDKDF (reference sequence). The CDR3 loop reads CATSRGGSGSNEQFF. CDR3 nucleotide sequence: TGTGCCACCAGCAGAGGTGGTAGCGGGAGTAATGAGCAGTTCTTC. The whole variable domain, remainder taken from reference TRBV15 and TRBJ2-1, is DAMVIQNPRYQVTQFGKPVTLSCSQTLNHNVMYWYQQKSSQAPKLLFHYYDKDFNNEADTPDNFQSRRPNTSFCFLDIRSPGLGDTAMYLCATSRGGSGSNEQFFGPGTRLTVL.

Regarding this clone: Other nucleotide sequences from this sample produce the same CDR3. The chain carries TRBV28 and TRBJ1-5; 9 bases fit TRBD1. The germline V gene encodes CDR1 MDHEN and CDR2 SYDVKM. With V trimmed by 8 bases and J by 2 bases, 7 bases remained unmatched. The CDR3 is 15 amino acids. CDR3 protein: CASSLQGARNQPQHF. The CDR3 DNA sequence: TGTGCCAGCTCCTTACAGGGGGCCCGCAATCAGCCCCAGCATTTT.

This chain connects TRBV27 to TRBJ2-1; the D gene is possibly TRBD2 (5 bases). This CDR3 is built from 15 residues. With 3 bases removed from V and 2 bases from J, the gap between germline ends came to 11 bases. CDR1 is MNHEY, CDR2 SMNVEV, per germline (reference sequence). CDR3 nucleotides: TGTGCCAGCAGTTTGGGGAGAGCTCCCTACAATGAGCAGTTCTTC. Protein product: CASSLGRAPYNEQFF.

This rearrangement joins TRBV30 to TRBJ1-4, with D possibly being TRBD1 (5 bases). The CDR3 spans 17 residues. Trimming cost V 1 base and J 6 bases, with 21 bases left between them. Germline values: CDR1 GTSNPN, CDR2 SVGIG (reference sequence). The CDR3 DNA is TGTGCCTGGAGTGAACCCTCCCTCGGTGGGACGGATGAAAAACTGTTTTTT. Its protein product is CAWSEPSLGGTDEKLFF.

The CDR3 region is CASSEKGGVDTQYF. CDR3 coding DNA: TGTGCCAGCAGTGAAAAAGGGGGCGTAGATACGCAGTATTTT. The chain joins TRBV27 to TRBJ2-3, with 7 positions matching TRBD1. Trimming cost V 5 bases and J 5 bases; bases outside gene matches: 7. Germline V lookup: CDR1 MNHEY, CDR2 SMNVEV (reference sequence). The CDR3 runs 14 residues.

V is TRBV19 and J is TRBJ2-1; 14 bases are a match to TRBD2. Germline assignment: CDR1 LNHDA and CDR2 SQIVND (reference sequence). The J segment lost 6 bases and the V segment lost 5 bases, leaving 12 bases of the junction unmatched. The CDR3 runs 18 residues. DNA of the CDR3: TGTGCCAGTAGTCTCACGACTAGCGGGAGGGCCGTAGGCAATGAGCAGTTCTTC. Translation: CASSLTTSGRAVGNEQFF.

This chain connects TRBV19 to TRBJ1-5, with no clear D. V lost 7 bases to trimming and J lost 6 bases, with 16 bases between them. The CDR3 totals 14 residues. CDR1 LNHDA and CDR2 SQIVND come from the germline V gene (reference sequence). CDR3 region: CASTPIVGSQPQHF. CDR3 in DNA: TGTGCCAGTACCCCTATAGTTGGCTCTCAGCCCCAGCATTTT.

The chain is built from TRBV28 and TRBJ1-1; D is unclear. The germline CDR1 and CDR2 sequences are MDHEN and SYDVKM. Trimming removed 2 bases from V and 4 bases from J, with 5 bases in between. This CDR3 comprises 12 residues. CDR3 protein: CASSLGPTEAFF. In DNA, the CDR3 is TGTGCCAGCAGTTTAGGACCCACTGAAGCTTTCTTT.